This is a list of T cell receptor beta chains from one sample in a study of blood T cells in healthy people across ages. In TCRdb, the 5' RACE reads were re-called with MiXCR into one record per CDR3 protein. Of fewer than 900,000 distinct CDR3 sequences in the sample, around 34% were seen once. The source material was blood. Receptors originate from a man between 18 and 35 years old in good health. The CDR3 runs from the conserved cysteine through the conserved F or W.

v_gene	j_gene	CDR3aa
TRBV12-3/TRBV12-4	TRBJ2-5	CASSLDGTVQETQYF
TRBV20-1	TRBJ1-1	CSAPGRQNTEAFF
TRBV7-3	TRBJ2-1	CASTSKDRGRNEQFF
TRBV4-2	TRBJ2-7	CASSQPPGVADAYEQYF
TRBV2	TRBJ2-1	CASSEVQGGLYNEQFF
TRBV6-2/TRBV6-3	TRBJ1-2	CASSTRDIPYYGYTF
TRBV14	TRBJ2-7	CASSQAGTVEQYF
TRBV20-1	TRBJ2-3	CSARDPGNPTDTQYF
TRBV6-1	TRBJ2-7	CASRQAPGVGEQYF
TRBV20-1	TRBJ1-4	CSARHPVFNEKLFF
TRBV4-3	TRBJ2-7	CASSQDESGSYEQYF
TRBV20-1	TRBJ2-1	CSARLPTGTWDNEQFF
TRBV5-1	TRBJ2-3	CASSAGLGDTQYF
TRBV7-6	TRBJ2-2	CASSGLAGTNTGELFF
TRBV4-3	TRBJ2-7	CASSQADRDAYEQYF
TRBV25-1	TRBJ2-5	CASSLKGTQYF
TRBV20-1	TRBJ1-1	CSYRALVNTEAFF
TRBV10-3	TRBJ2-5	CAISSQETQYF
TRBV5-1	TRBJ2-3	CASMASGGISTDTQYF
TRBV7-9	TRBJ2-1	CASSLVAGTGINNEQFF
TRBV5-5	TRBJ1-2	CASRPGQDYGYTF
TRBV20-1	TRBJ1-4	CSARDRSRMNEKLFF
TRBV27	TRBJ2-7	CASSWGTGEYEQYF
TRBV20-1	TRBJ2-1	CSARGGEYSSGNEQFF
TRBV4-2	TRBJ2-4	CASSQEGWRAKNIQYF
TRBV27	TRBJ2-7	CASTTLTGLDEQYF
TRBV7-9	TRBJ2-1	CASSLSGYNNNEQFF
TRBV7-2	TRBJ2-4	CASSDVGGGIQYF
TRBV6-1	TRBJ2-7	CASWESGRSYEQYF
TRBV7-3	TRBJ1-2	CASSSTGGSAGGYTF